The 21 T cell receptor beta chains reported below all come from one sample, sequenced in a study of control samples from healthy donors and cancer patients. Profiled with immunoSEQ multiplex PCR; TCRdb holds only in-frame clones, not every one. The table has 130,000 or so clones, roughly nine tenths seen once; the top ten hold roughly 43%. Input material: blood. The receptors were gathered from a man aged 50-59 years in good health.

The chain couples TRBV6-6 to TRBJ1-2; no clear D. The CDR3 is made up of 14 amino acids. The V and J ends lost 6 bases and 6 bases respectively, with 17 bases between them. CDR1 is MNHNY and CDR2 is SVGAGI in the germline V gene (reference sequence). The CDR3 DNA sequence: TGTGCCAGCAGGCCCCGGGAGGGAGGGAATGGCTACACCTTC. Translated, it gives CASRPREGGNGYTF.

The chain carries TRBV24-1 and TRBJ1-2; 8 bases line up with TRBD1. This CDR3 is built from 14 residues. Losses at the gene ends were 4 bases for V and 6 bases for J; bases not matched to a gene: 6. The germline V gene has CDR1 KGHDR and CDR2 SFDVKD. The CDR3 DNA sequence: TGTGCCACCAGTGACCGGGACAGGCGGCATGGCTACACCTTC. Translating it yields CATSDRDRRHGYTF.

The V gene is TRBV9, the J gene TRBJ1-2, with D hard to call. Germline values: CDR1 SGDLS, CDR2 YYNGEE. The CDR3 totals 15 residues. With 0 bases removed from V and 0 bases from J, the gap between germline ends came to 9 bases. As DNA, the CDR3 is TGTGCCAGCAGCGTAGGAGTAGGACCTAACTATGGCTACACCTTC. As protein: CASSVGVGPNYGYTF. Full variable domain (missing parts from reference TRBV9 and TRBJ1-2): DSGVTQTPKHLITATGQRVTLRCSPRSGDLSVYWYQQSLDQGLQFLIQYYNGEERAKGNILERFSAQQFPDLHSELNLSSLELGDSALYFCASSVGVGPNYGYTFGSGTRLTVV.

This clone has just one count. The sample holds other DNA sequences that translate to the same CDR3. The V call is TRBV5-1, the J call TRBJ1-2, with D uncertain. Germline lookup yields CDR1 SGHRS and CDR2 YFSETQ. The CDR3 contains 14 residues. V was clipped by 0 bases and J by 1 base, with 7 bases between them. DNA of the CDR3: TGCGCCAGCAGCTTGGTTGGGGATAACTATGGCTACACCTTC. The encoded protein is CASSLVGDNYGYTF.

The sample holds a few counts of this clone. The chain uses TRBV19 and TRBJ1-5; D call uncertain. There are 14 residues in the CDR3. CDR1 is LNHDA, CDR2 SQIVND, per germline (reference sequence). V was shortened by 3 bases and J by 1 base, with 7 bases between the two germline ends. CDR3 amino acids: CASSIGPSNQPQHF. CDR3 coding DNA: TGTGCCAGTAGTATCGGGCCGAGCAATCAGCCCCAGCATTTT.

The rearrangement links TRBV6-5 to TRBJ2-6; no clear D. CDR1 is MNHEY and CDR2 is SVGAGI in the germline V gene. There are 15 residues in the CDR3. Between the trimmed V and J ends, which lost 2 bases and 0 bases, there was a span of 5 bases. For the CDR3, the DNA is TGTGCCAGCAGTTACGGTATCTCTGGGGCCAACGTCCTGACTTTC. Its translation is CASSYGISGANVLTF.

The chain has TRBV4-3 and TRBJ2-1, with D possibly matching TRBD1 (5 bases). V lost 2 bases and J 10 bases, leaving 15 bases between the germline ends. Germline V gene sequence: CDR1 LGHNA, CDR2 YSLEER. The CDR3 sequence is 14 residues long. CDR3 nucleotides: TGCGCCAGCAGCCAACAAAGGGGATTGTTAGAGCAGTTCTTC. Translated: CASSQQRGLLEQFF.

J is TRBJ2-2 and V is TRBV10-3, with TRBD1 matching over 8 bases. Germline V gives CDR1 ENHRY, CDR2 SYGVKD. The CDR3 spans 17 residues. V lost 6 bases and J lost 5; bases outside the gene matches: 14. The CDR3 DNA reads TGTGCCATCAGCCCTCCCTCACAGGGGGGAAAGACCGGGGAGCTGTTTTTT. It codes for CAISPPSQGGKTGELFF.

V and J are TRBV3-1 (or the pseudogene TRBV3-2) and TRBJ1-2; D perhaps matches TRBD1 (5 bases). The length of the CDR3 is 14 residues. The germline gives CDR1 LGHDT, CDR2 YNNKEL (reference sequence). Deletions cut 3 bases from V and 5 bases from J, with 13 bases between. This chain's CDR3 is CASSHSGTVYGYTF. The CDR3 nucleotides read TGTGCCAGCAGCCACTCCGGGACCGTATATGGCTACACCTTC.

The V and J genes are TRBV5-6 and TRBJ2-3; unclear D gene. This CDR3 has 12 residues. Looked up from germline, CDR1 is SGHDT and CDR2 is YYEEEE. Trimming stripped 1 base from V and 5 bases from J, with 5 bases between. As DNA, the CDR3 is TGTGCCAGCAGCTTGCCCCAAGATACGCAGTATTTT. It codes for CASSLPQDTQYF.

The chain carries TRBV3-1 (or the pseudogene TRBV3-2) and TRBJ2-1; TRBD1 aligns across 9 bases. V trimming: 1 base; J trimming: 4 bases; junction bases outside the gene matches: 2. CDR1 is LGHDT, CDR2 YNNKEL, per germline (reference sequence). The CDR3 has 15 amino acids. As DNA, the CDR3 is TGTGCCAGCAGCCAAGGGACAGGGGAATACAATGAGCAGTTCTTC. This translates into CASSQGTGEYNEQFF.

The sample holds a few counts of this clone. The V and J genes are TRBV5-4 and TRBJ2-7; 10 nucleotides agree with TRBD1. The junction had 11 bases not matched to a gene; V was cut back by 1 base and J by 1 base. The length of the CDR3 is 18 residues. Per germline, CDR1 SGHNT and CDR2 YYREEE (reference sequence). The CDR3 protein is CASSLRRDRGVISYEQYF. Here the CDR3 DNA reads TGTGCCAGCAGCTTGAGACGGGACAGGGGCGTAATATCCTACGAGCAGTACTTC.

The genes are TRBV4-1 and TRBJ1-3; 11 bases align to TRBD1. The CDR3 is 16 amino acids. Germline V CDR1 and CDR2: MGHRA, YSYEKL. J was trimmed by 3 bases and V by 4 bases; bases with no gene match: 5. The CDR3 DNA reads TGCGCCAGCAGCCCCCGGACAGGGGGCCTTGGAAACACCATATATTTT. It is translated as CASSPRTGGLGNTIYF.

A single count supports this clone. The chain recombines TRBV2 with TRBJ1-5, with D tentatively TRBD1 (5 bases). The germline V gene has CDR1 SNHLY and CDR2 FYNNEI. This CDR3 contains 14 residues. The V end was cut by 2 bases, the J end by 6 bases, with 11 bases between. CDR3 amino acids: CASSERGGSQPQHF. CDR3 coding DNA: TGTGCCAGCAGTGAACGGGGGGGAAGTCAGCCCCAGCATTTT.

The gene calls are TRBV4-2 and TRBJ1-2; 8 nucleotides match TRBD1. Germline V gene lookup returns CDR1 LGHNA and CDR2 YNFKEQ. V lost 7 bases, J lost 4 bases, and 8 bases stayed unmatched. The CDR3 has 14 amino acids. CDR3 sequence reads: CASTLRTGTYGYTF. The DNA of the CDR3 is TGTGCCAGCACCTTAAGGACAGGGACCTATGGCTACACCTTC.

V and J are TRBV30 and TRBJ2-7, with 8 bases that match TRBD1. This CDR3 region has 14 residues. Germline CDR1 reads GTSNPN; CDR2 reads SVGIG (reference sequence). Trimming took 3 bases from V and 1 from J; bases not matched to a gene: 5. The CDR3 nucleotides read TGTGCCTGGAGAGAGCAGGGGGCTTCCTACGAGCAGTACTTC. Protein: CAWREQGASYEQYF.

The chain has TRBV20-1 and TRBJ1-2; the D gene is possibly TRBD1 (5 bases). Germline V gene sequence: CDR1 DFQATT, CDR2 SNEGSKA (reference sequence). V lost 5 bases and J 2 bases, leaving 6 bases between the germline ends. There are 11 residues in the CDR3. The CDR3 nucleotides read TGCAGTGCTCGACAGAACTATGGCTACACCTTC. Protein sequence: CSARQNYGYTF.

The V call is TRBV5-4, the J call TRBJ1-2, with a weak D call TRBD1 (6 bases). The length of the CDR3 is 12 residues. Trimming took 1 base from V and 7 from J, leaving 8 bases between them. The germline gives CDR1 SGHNT, CDR2 YYREEE (reference sequence). CDR3 coding DNA: TGTGCCAGCAGCTTGACAGGGCTTGGCTACACCTTC. It translates to CASSLTGLGYTF.

The genes are TRBV29-1 and TRBJ1-1; 8 nucleotides line up with TRBD1. J gave up 4 bases and V 8 bases, and 9 bases lay outside the gene matches. CDR1 and CDR2 (germline): SQVTM, ANQGSEA. The CDR3 is 13 amino acids. Here the CDR3 DNA reads TGCAGCCCCCTTCGGACAGGGTTCACTGAAGCTTTCTTT. Its translation: CSPLRTGFTEAFF.

This chain connects TRBV7-9 to TRBJ1-1; 9 bases agree with TRBD1. The CDR3 runs to 15 residues. J lost 5 bases, V lost 4 bases, and 8 bases had no gene match. Germline assignment: CDR1 SEHNR and CDR2 FQNEAQ (reference sequence). The CDR3 DNA is TGTGCCAGCAGCTCTACAGACAGGGGGGGAACTGAAGCTTTCTTT. It yields the protein CASSSTDRGGTEAFF.

The rearrangement links TRBV6-5 to TRBJ1-1; D is undetermined. This CDR3 contains 15 residues. V lost 0 bases, J lost 0 bases, and 8 bases lay in between. Germline V gives CDR1 MNHEY, CDR2 SVGAGI. CDR3 DNA: TGTGCCAGCAGTTACTCCCTTACCATGAACACTGAAGCTTTCTTT. This gives the protein CASSYSLTMNTEAFF.